This is a list of T cell receptor beta chains from one sample in a study of blood T cell repertoires in COVID-19. Libraries were prepared by immunoSEQ multiplex PCR; TCRdb keeps only in-frame clonotypes and omits some of them. The sample lists under 250,000 clones; about 86% were seen once. The sequencing input was peripheral blood. The receptors shown here come from a man in his 60s with acute or convalescent COVID-19. Each CDR3 is given with its conserved first and last residue. The D gene is left open where the match is weak. Some rows have no size entry. The others give once, few or many, or a class for an expanded clone.

abundance	v_gene	j_gene	d_gene	CDR3nt	CDR3aa
.	TRBV6-5	TRBJ1-2	.	TGTGCCAGCAGTTACTCGGGGGGAAGGAACTATGGCTACACCTTC	CASSYSGGRNYGYTF
.	TRBV11-3	TRBJ1-2	TRBD1	TGTGCCAGCAGCTTAATTTTTGGTGCGGGACAGACCTATCCCTATGGCTACACCTTC	CASSLIFGAGQTYPYGYTF
.	TRBV30	TRBJ1-4	.	TGTGCCTGGAGCGAAGGTCAGGGCTTAGGACTGTTTTTT	CAWSEGQGLGLFF
.	TRBV15	TRBJ1-1	.	TGTGCCACCAGCAGCGGGAGGGCCCCAAACACTGAAGCTTTCTTT	CATSSGRAPNTEAFF
.	TRBV5-1	TRBJ2-3	TRBD1	TGCGCCAGCAGCTTGGAGGGACAGGAACGGAGGTGGGGCACAGATACGCAGTATTTT	CASSLEGQERRWGTDTQYF
.	TRBV28	TRBJ2-3	TRBD2	TGTGCCAGCAGTTTAGTAGGTCTAGCGGGAGGGGATTTT	CASSLVGLAGGDF
.	TRBV24-1	TRBJ2-7	TRBD2	TGTGCCACCAGTGATTTTGGGCTAGCGGCCTACGAGCAGTACTTC	CATSDFGLAAYEQYF
.	TRBV4-1	TRBJ1-5	.	TGCGCCAGCAGCCAAGGGTCAGGGAGCGGGTATAGCAATCAGCCCCAGCATTTT	CASSQGSGSGYSNQPQHF
.	TRBV28	TRBJ1-2	.	TGTGCCAGCAGTTTGACCGCATCACCGGGTGGCTACACCTTC	CASSLTASPGGYTF
once	TRBV2	TRBJ2-7	.	TGTGCCAGCAGTGAAGGAAGTCAGGGTTACGACGAGCAGTACTTC	CASSEGSQGYDEQYF
.	TRBV28	TRBJ1-4	.	TGTGCCAGCACGTTTCGTCCCTCAACAGGGACCTCCGAAAAACTGTTTTTT	CASTFRPSTGTSEKLFF
.	TRBV6-1	TRBJ2-4	TRBD1	TGTGCCAGCAGTGCTACTTCCGGGACAGGGGGCTTCATTCAGTACTTC	CASSATSGTGGFIQYF
.	TRBV5-4	TRBJ2-7	TRBD2	TGTGCCAGCAGCTCGGGACTAGCGCATACCTACGAGCAGTACTTC	CASSSGLAHTYEQYF
.	TRBV29-1	TRBJ1-1	TRBD1	TGCAGCGCCGATCAGACAGGGGTTCGGACTGAAGCTTTCTTT	CSADQTGVRTEAFF
.	TRBV30	TRBJ1-6	.	TGTGCCTGGACCGAGGGTGGTTCACCCCTCCACTTT	CAWTEGGSPLHF
.	TRBV28	TRBJ2-7	TRBD1	TGTGCCAGCAGTGGGGACAGGCGGGTGCAGTACTTC	CASSGDRRVQYF
few	TRBV28	TRBJ1-1	TRBD1	TGTGCCAGCAGGGGTGGACAGGGGGTTTCGTACACTGAAGCTTTCTTT	CASRGGQGVSYTEAFF
once	TRBV5-5	TRBJ2-7	.	TGTGCCAGCAGCGTAGACATCTCCTACGAGCAGTACTTC	CASSVDISYEQYF
.	TRBV28	TRBJ1-2	.	TGTGCCAGCAGTTTAACGGTTAGTGGCTACACCTTC	CASSLTVSGYTF
.	TRBV29-1	TRBJ1-1	.	TGCAGCGTTGAACAGGCAGCTAACACTGAAGCTTTCTTT	CSVEQAANTEAFF
.	TRBV7-2	TRBJ2-7	TRBD1	TGTGCCAGCAGCGGGCCGGGACAGGGCGAGGAGCAGTACTTC	CASSGPGQGEEQYF
.	TRBV13	TRBJ2-3	TRBD1	TGTGCCAGCAGCCCGGGACAGGGGAGGACAGATACGCAGTATTTT	CASSPGQGRTDTQYF